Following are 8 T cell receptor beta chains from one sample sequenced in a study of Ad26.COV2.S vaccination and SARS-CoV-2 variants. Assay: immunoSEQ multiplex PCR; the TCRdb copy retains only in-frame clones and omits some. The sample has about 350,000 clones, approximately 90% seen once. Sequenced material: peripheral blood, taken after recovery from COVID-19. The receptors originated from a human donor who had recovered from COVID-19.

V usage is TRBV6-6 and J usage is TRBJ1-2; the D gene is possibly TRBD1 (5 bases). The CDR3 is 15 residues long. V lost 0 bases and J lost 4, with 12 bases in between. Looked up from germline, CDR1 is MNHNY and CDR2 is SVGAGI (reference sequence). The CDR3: CASSYSNQGSYGYTF. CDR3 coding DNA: TGTGCCAGCAGTTACTCGAATCAGGGCTCCTATGGCTACACCTTC.

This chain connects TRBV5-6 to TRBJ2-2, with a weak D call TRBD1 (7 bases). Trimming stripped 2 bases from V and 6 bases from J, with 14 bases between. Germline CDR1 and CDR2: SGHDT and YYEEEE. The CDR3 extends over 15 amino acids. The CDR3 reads CASSLQGTWPGELFF. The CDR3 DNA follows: TGTGCCAGCAGCTTACAGGGGACTTGGCCCGGGGAGCTGTTTTTT.

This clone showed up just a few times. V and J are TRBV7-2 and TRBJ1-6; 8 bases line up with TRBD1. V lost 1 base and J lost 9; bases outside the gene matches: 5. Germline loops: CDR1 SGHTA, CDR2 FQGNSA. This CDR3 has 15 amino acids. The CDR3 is CASSLGGRGLSPLHF. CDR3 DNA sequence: TGTGCCAGCAGCTTAGGGGGCAGGGGGCTTTCACCCCTCCACTTT.

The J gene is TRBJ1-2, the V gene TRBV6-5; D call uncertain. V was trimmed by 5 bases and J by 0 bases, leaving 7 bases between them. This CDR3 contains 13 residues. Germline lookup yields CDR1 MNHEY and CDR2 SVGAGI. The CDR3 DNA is TGTGCCAGCAGTCAGTACTCTAACTATGGCTACACCTTC. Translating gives CASSQYSNYGYTF.

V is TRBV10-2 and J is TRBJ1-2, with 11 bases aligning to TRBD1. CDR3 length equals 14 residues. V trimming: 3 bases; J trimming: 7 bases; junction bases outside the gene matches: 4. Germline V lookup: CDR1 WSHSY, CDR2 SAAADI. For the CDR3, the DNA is TGCGCCAGCAGTGAACAAGGACAGGGGGCTGGCTACACCTTC. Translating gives CASSEQGQGAGYTF.

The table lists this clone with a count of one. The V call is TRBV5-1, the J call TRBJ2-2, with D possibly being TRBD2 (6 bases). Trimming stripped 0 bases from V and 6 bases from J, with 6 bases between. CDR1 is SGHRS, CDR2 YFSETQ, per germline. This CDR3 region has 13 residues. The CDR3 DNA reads TGCGCCAGCAGCTTGGGGGGGGCCGGGGAGCTGTTTTTT. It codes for CASSLGGAGELFF. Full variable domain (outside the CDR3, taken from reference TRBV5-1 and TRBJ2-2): KAGVTQTPRYLIKTRGQQVTLSCSPISGHRSVSWYQQTPGQGLQFLFEYFSETQRNKGNFPGRFSGRQFSNSRSEMNVSTLELGDSALYLCASSLGGAGELFFGEGSRLTVL.

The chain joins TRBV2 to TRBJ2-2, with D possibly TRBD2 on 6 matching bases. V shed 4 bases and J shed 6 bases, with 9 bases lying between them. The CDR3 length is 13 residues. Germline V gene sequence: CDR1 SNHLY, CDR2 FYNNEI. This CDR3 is CASSATSSGELFF. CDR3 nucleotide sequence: TGTGCCAGCAGTGCAACTAGCTCCGGGGAGCTGTTTTTT.

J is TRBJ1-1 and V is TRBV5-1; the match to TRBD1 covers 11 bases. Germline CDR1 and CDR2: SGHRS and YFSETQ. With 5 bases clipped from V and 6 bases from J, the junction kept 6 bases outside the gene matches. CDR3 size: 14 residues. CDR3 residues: CASSRDRGTSEAFF. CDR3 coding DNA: TGCGCCAGCAGTAGGGACAGGGGGACGTCTGAAGCTTTCTTT.